This T cell receptor (beta chain) appears in the sequencing data of a study of T cells in Graves' hyperthyroidism and ophthalmopathy (dated by TCRdb to about 2019). About the full investigation: Peripheral blood was sampled at the time of initial diagnosis, prior to any treatment. TCR V-J signatures able to tell the groups apart were searched for in a discovery cohort of 95 or so patients, of whom 43 had Graves' ophthalmopathy and around 56 had stable Graves' hyperthyroidism. An independent validation cohort of around 19 hyperthyroidism patients and 17 patients who later progressed to ophthalmopathy tested prospective prediction of ophthalmopathy. The approximately 100 discovery patients were randomly divided into training and test sets at a 7:3 ratio. The study also compared thyroid tissue and blood T-cell repertoires from a handful of Graves' hyperthyroidism patients. After blood sampling, hyperthyroidism patients were treated with methimazole at a starting dose of 30 mg daily, and ophthalmopathy patients were treated with high-dose intravenous methylprednisolone. According to the paper, TCR Vbeta CDR3 sequencing was carried out on approximately 140 peripheral blood samples, which came from under 50 ophthalmopathy, around 74 hyperthyroidism and approximately 17 progressor patients. Beyond this particular receptor, the publication reports: Blood samples also contained most of the expanded thyroid clonotypes (frequency above 0.001), which suggests that blood repertoires may reflect thyroid immune responses. In validation, the model predicted progression to ophthalmopathy with just under 71% sensitivity and 72.22% specificity, a median of 6.5 months before onset. Ophthalmopathy was separated from stable hyperthyroidism by a 13 V-J signature model, with approximately 85% sensitivity and 81% to 82% specificity obtained in cross-validation and 80%/75% obtained in testing. Sample size was not statistically predetermined, and blinding of investigators to group allocation was not performed.

From a lookup of the germline V gene, CDR1 and CDR2 are MDHEN and SYDVKM. The CDR3 starts with the cysteine, ends with the phenylalanine, and has 15 residues. The only DNA kept is the CDR3, 45 bases in frame from the first base. The trim is 4 bases for V and 7 bases for J, with a gap of 19 bases between the germline ends. To note about this clonotype: The specificity of this receptor is unknown. There are no base qualities to consult, and no much larger clone falls within one base.

Moderately to severely active disease, a Clinical Activity Score of at least 3, a NOSPECS grade of at least 4, and a duration under 3 months were present in ophthalmopathy patients. Exclusion was applied to patients with uncontrolled infections, other autoimmune diseases, pregnancy or lactation. Diagnoses were established on the basis of clinical symptoms, serum thyroxine and TRAb, thyroid ultrasound, and orbital computed tomography. Ficoll-Paque density gradient centrifugation was used to isolate PBMCs from approximately 11 ml of fresh peripheral blood. Trizol reagent was used to extract total RNA, and RNA quality was then checked on an Agilent 2100 Bioanalyzer. Amplification of TCR beta CDR3 regions was carried out from RNA transcripts. The TCR CDR3 was subjected to a first round of RT-PCR using the HTBI primer set and the Qiagen OneStep RT-PCR kit. The libraries were constructed in a second round of multiplex PCR and then size-selected and purified. Libraries were sequenced paired-end with 100 bp reads on an Illumina HiSeq2000. The published analysis was carried out like this. SOAPnuke was used to process the raw data, throwing out any read that contained adapters or uncalled bases, had a mean Phred below 15, or lacked an exact constant-primer or identifier match. COPE v1.2.5 was used to merge high-quality paired reads, and clonotypes were defined as unique nucleotide sequences. MiTCR v1.1 was used to align clonotypes to the IMGT TRBV, TRBD and TRBJ reference segments. The analysis included only V-J combinations with a frequency above 0.0001, which together covered 98% to 99.2% of the repertoires. The TCS score was defined as the ratio of F50 (clonal expansion) to E x V (chaos), calculated using BLOSUM62-based TCRdist between CDR3 peptides within each V-J. Welch's t-statistics and random forest reduced some 510 V-J features to roughly 13, which were used in a naive Bayes classifier (R e1071). The raw public data were reprocessed by TCRdb itself: fastp quality trimming at Q25, MiXCR clonotype calling, in-frame beta chains only. Rows matching on CDR3 protein sequence are summarized as one entry with the most common DNA and genes. The V and J calls reflect TCRdb's pipeline rather than the authors' work. This sample comprises about 500,000 distinct CDR3 sequences, over 15% of them detected only once. Together, the top ten hold approximately 16% of the sample.

Material: blood. The receptor chain draws on TRBV28 and TRBJ1-1; a weak D assignment points to TRBD1 (6 bases agree). The sequence came from a woman in her late teens or twenties with Graves' ophthalmopathy. For the CDR3, the sequence is CASSSPGGQTYEAFF. The DNA sequence reads TGTGCCAGCAGTTCTCCGGGAGGACAGACCTATGAAGCTTTCTTT.